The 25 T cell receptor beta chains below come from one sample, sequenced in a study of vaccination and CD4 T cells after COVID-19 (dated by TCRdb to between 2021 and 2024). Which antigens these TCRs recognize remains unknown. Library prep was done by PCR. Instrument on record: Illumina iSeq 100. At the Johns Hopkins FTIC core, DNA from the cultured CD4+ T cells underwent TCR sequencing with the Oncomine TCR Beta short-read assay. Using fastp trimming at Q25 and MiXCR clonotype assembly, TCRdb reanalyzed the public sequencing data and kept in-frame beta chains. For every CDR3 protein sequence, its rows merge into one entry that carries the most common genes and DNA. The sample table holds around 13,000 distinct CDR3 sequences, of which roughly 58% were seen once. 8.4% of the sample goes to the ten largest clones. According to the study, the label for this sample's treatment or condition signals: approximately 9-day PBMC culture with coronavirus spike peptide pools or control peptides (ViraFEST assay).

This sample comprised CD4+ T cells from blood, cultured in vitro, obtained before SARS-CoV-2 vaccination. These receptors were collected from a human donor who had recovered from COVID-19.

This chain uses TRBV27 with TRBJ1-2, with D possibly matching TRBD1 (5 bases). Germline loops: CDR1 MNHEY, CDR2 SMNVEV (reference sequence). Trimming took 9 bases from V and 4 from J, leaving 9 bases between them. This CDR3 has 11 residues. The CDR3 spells CARRGFYGYTF. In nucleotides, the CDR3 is TGTGCCAGAAGGGGTTTCTATGGCTACACCTTC.

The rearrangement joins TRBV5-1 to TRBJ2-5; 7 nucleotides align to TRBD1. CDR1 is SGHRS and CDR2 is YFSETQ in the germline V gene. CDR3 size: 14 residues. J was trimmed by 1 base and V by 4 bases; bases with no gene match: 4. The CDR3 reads CASSVGTAQETQYF. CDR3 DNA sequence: TGCGCCAGCAGCGTCGGGACAGCCCAAGAGACCCAGTACTTC. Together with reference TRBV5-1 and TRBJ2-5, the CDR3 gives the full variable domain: KAGVTQTPRYLIKTRGQQVTLSCSPISGHRSVSWYQQTPGQGLQFLFEYFSETQRNKGNFPGRFSGRQFSNSRSEMNVSTLELGDSALYLCASSVGTAQETQYFGPGTRLLVL.

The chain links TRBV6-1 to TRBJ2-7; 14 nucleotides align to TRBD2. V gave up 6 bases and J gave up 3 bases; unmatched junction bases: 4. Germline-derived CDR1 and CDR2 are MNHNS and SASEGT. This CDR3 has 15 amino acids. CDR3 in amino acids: CASSPGTSGSYEQYF. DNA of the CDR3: TGTGCCAGCAGCCCCGGGACTAGCGGGAGCTACGAGCAGTACTTC.

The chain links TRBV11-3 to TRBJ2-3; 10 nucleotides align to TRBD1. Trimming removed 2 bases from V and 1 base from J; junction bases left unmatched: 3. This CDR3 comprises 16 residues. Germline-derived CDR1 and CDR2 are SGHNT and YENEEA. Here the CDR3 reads CASSLPGTGGTDTQYF. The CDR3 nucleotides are TGTGCCAGCAGCTTACCTGGGACAGGGGGCACAGATACGCAGTATTTT.

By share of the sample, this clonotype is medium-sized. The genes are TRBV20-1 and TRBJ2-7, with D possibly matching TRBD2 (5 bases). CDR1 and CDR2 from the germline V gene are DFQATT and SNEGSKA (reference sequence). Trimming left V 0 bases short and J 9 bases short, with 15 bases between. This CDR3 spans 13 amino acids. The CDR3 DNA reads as TGCAGTGCTAGAGACTGGCGCTACGAGGGGCAGTACTTC. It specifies CSARDWRYEGQYF.

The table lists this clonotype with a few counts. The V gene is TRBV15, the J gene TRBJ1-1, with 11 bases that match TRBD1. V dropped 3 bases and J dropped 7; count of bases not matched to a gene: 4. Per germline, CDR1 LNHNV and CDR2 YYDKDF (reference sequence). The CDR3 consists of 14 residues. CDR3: CATSRDRGPFEAFF. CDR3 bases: TGTGCCACCAGCAGGGACAGGGGGCCTTTTGAAGCTTTCTTT.

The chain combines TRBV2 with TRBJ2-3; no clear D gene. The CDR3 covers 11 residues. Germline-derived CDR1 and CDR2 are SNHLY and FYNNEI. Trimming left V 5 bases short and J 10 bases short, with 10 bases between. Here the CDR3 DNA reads TGTGCCAGCAGTTGGCGAACGGCGCAGTATTTT. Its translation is CASSWRTAQYF.

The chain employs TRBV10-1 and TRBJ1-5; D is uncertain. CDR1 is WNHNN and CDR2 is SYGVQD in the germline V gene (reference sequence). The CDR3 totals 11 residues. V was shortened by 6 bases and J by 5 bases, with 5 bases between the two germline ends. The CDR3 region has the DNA TGCGCCAGCAGCCCCCATCAGCCCCAGCATTTT. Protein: CASSPHQPQHF.

The DNA for the CDR3 is TGTGCCAGCAGCTTGGGGGGGTACAAAGAGACCCAGTACTTC. Residues: CASSLGGYKETQYF. The chain is built from TRBV7-2 and TRBJ2-5, with TRBD2 matching over 7 bases. Germline loops: CDR1 SGHTA, CDR2 FQGNSA. The junction had 4 bases not matched to a gene; V was cut back by 3 bases and J by 3 bases. The CDR3 is 14 residues long.

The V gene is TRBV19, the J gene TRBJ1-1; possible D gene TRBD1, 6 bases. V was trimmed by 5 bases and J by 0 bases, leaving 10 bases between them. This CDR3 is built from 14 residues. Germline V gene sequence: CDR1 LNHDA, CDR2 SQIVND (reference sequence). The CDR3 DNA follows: TGTGCCAGTAGTCCCACAGGGATGAACACTGAAGCTTTCTTT. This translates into CASSPTGMNTEAFF.

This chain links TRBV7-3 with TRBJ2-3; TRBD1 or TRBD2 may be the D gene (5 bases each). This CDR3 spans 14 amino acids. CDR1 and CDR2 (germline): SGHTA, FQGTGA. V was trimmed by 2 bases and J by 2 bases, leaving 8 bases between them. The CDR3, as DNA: TGTGCCAGCAGCTTAGCCGGGGCCACAGATACGCAGTATTTT. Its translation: CASSLAGATDTQYF.

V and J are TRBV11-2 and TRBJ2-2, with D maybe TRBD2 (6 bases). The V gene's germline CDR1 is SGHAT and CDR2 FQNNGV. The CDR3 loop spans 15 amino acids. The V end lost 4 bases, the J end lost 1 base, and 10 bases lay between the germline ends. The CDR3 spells CASSSSGGNTGELFF. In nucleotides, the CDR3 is TGTGCCAGCAGCTCCTCCGGGGGGAACACCGGGGAGCTGTTTTTT.

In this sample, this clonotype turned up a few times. CDR3 sequence reads: CASRLGNTGELFF. For the CDR3, the DNA is TGTGCCAGCAGGCTGGGAAACACCGGGGAGCTGTTTTTT. This chain connects TRBV7-9 to TRBJ2-2; D call uncertain. The V and J ends lost 6 bases and 2 bases respectively, with 7 bases between them. CDR1 and CDR2 from the germline V gene are SEHNR and FQNEAQ (reference sequence). This CDR3 region has 13 residues.

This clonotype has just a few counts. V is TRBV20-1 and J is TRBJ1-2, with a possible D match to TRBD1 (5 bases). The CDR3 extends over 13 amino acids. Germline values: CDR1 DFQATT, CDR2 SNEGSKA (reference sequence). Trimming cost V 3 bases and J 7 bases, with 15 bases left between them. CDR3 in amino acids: CSARVPGSVGYTF. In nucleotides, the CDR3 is TGCAGTGCTAGGGTACCAGGGAGCGTTGGCTACACCTTC.

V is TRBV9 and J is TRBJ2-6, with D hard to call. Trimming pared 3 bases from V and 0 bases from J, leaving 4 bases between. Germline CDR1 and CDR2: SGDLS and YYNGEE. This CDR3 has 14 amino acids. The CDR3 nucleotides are TGTGCCAGCAGCGCAGGCTCTGGGGCCAACGTCCTGACTTTC. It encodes CASSAGSGANVLTF.

The CDR3 region is CASSRGLAGVTGELFF. CDR3 sequence (DNA): TGTGCCAGCAGCCGGGGACTAGCGGGAGTGACCGGGGAGCTGTTTTTT. This sequence joins TRBV7-3 and TRBJ2-2; 14 bases agree with TRBD2. Germline V CDR1 and CDR2: SGHTA, FQGTGA. The CDR3 runs to 16 residues. Trimming at V came to 5 bases and at J to 5 bases, leaving 4 bases not matched to a gene.

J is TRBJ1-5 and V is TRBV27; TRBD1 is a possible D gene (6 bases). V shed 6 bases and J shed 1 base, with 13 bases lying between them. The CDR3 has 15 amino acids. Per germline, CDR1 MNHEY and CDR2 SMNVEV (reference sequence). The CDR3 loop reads CASSLNGQSNQPQHF. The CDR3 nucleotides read TGTGCCAGCAGCTTAAACGGACAGAGCAATCAGCCCCAGCATTTT.

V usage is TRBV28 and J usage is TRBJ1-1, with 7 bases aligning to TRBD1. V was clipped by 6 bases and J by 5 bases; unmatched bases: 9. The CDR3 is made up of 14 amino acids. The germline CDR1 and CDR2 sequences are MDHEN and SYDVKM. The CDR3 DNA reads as TGTGCCAGCAGCTCGACAGGGATTGGTACTGAAGCTTTCTTT. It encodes CASSSTGIGTEAFF.

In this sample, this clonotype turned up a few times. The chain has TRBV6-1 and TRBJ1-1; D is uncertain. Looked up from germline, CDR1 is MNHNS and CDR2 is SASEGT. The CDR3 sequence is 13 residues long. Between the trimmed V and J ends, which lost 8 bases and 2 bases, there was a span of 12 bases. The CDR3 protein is CASGYRVNTEAFF. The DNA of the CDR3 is TGTGCCAGCGGGTACAGAGTTAACACTGAAGCTTTCTTT.

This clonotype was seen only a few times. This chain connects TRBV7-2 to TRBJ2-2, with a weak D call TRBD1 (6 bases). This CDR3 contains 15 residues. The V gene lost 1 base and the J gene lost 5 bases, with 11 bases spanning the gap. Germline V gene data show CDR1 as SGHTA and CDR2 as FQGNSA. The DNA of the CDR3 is TGTGCCAGCAGCTTAGGTTTTAGGGGGACCGGGGAGCTGTTTTTT. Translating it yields CASSLGFRGTGELFF. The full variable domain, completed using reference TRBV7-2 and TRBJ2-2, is GAGVSQSPSNKVTEKGKDVELRCDPISGHTALYWYRQSLGQGLEFLIYFQGNSAPDKSGLPSDRFSAERTGGSVSTLTIQRTQQEDSAVYLCASSLGFRGTGELFFGEGSRLTVL.

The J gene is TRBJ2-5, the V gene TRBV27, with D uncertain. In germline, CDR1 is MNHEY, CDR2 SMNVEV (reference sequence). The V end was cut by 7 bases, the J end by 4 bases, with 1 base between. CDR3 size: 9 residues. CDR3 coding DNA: TGTGCCAGCATAGAGACCCAGTACTTC. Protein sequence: CASIETQYF.

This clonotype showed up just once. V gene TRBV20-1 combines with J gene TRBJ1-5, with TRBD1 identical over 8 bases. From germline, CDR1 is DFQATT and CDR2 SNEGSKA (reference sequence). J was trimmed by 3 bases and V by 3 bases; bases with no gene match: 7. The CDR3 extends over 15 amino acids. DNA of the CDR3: TGCAGTGCTAGGAGGACAGGGAGACTCAATCAGCCCCAGCATTTT. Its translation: CSARRTGRLNQPQHF.

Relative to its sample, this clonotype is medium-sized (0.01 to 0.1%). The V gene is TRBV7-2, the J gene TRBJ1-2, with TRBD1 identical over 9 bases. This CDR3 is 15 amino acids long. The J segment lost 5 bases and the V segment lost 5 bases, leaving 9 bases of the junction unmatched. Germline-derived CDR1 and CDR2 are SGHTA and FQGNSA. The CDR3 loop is CASSRLGQGLYGYTF. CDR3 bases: TGTGCCAGCAGCCGACTGGGACAGGGTTTGTATGGCTACACCTTC.

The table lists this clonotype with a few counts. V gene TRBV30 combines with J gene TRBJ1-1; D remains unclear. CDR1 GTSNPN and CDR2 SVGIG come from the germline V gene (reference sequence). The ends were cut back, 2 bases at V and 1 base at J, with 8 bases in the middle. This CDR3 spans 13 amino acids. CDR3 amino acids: CAWSRQKNTEAFF. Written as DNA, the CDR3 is TGTGCCTGGAGTCGTCAGAAGAACACTGAAGCTTTCTTT.

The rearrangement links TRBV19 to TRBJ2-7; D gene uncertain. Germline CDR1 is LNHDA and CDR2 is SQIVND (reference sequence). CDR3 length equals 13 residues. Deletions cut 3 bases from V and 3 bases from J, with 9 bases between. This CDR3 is CASSISTGYEQYF. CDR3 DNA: TGTGCCAGTAGTATCTCGACTGGCTACGAGCAGTACTTC.